These 29 T cell receptor beta chains were all obtained from the same sample, sequenced in a study of CD8+ T cells in alopecia areata. Extracted from the samples, RNA was reverse transcribed into cDNA to serve as the sequencing template. Produced via immunoSEQ multiplex PCR; TCRdb's table is partial and in-frame only. The sample has 210,000 or so clones, over 60% seen once. Stated treatment: oral pan-JAK inhibitor, 5-10 mg twice daily. Specimen: CD4+ T cells sorted from blood, collected around week 44, from a patient treated with tofacitinib. Receptors were obtained from a human donor with alopecia areata.

The V gene is TRBV9, the J gene TRBJ2-7, with 8 bases fitting TRBD1. Germline assignment: CDR1 SGDLS and CDR2 YYNGEE. Germline trimming cut 0 bases from V and 5 bases from J; bases unmatched to any gene: 4. CDR3 size: 14 residues. The CDR3 reads CASSVAGGNDEQYF. In nucleotides, the CDR3 is TGTGCCAGCAGCGTAGCAGGGGGCAACGACGAGCAGTACTTC.

In its sample, this clone was seen a few times. This sequence joins TRBV11-3 and TRBJ2-7; D is perhaps TRBD1 (5 bases). CDR3 size: 12 residues. CDR1 and CDR2 (germline): SGHNT, YENEEA. Trimming cost V 5 bases and J 7 bases, with 12 bases left between them. DNA of the CDR3: TGTGCCAGCAGCCCTGGGGCGAGGGAGCAGTACTTC. Translating it yields CASSPGAREQYF.

In this sample, this clone turned up a few times. The rearrangement links TRBV19 to TRBJ2-7; maybe TRBD1 (5 bases). This CDR3 has 13 amino acids. V lost 4 bases, J lost 3 bases, and 10 bases lay in between. Germline assignment: CDR1 LNHDA and CDR2 SQIVND (reference sequence). CDR3 in DNA: TGTGCCAGTAGTAAAGCAGGGTACTACGAGCAGTACTTC. Translating gives CASSKAGYYEQYF.

This clone was recorded only once. The chain carries TRBV7-9 and TRBJ1-1; 7 positions agree with TRBD1. Germline values: CDR1 SEHNR, CDR2 FQNEAQ (reference sequence). The CDR3 is made up of 13 amino acids. The ends lost 8 bases at V and 1 base at J; junction bases unmatched: 4. The chain's CDR3 is CASGRGQNTEAFF. Here the CDR3 DNA reads TGTGCCAGCGGAAGGGGGCAGAACACTGAAGCTTTCTTT.

The chain is built from TRBV5-4 and TRBJ1-6; a possible D gene is TRBD1 (6 bases). Germline CDR1 and CDR2: SGHNT and YYREEE (reference sequence). V gave up 3 bases and J gave up 14 bases, with 15 bases separating them. This CDR3 region has 13 residues. The DNA of the CDR3 is TGTGCCAGCAGCTCGGGGGGCGATGGGGCCCTCCACTTT. This translates into CASSSGGDGALHF.

The gene calls are TRBV7-9 and TRBJ2-7; D possibly corresponds to TRBD1 (6 bases). Trimming stripped 1 base from V and 5 bases from J, with 15 bases between. This CDR3 is built from 15 residues. The germline gives CDR1 SEHNR, CDR2 FQNEAQ (reference sequence). The CDR3 protein is CASSLVLSGVDEQYF. CDR3 DNA: TGTGCCAGCAGCTTAGTCCTCTCAGGGGTCGACGAGCAGTACTTC.

This chain uses TRBV15 with TRBJ1-2; D gene unclear. CDR3 length: 14 amino acids. Between the trimmed V and J ends, which lost 4 bases and 0 bases, there was a span of 9 bases. Per the germline V gene, CDR1 is LNHNV and CDR2 is YYDKDF (reference sequence). The CDR3 loop is CATSKGVTNYGYTF. The CDR3, as DNA: TGTGCCACCAGCAAGGGAGTAACTAACTATGGCTACACCTTC.

This rearrangement joins TRBV30 to TRBJ1-2; D is ambiguous. Germline V gives CDR1 GTSNPN, CDR2 SVGIG (reference sequence). CDR3 size: 12 residues. V was pared by 5 bases and J by 8 bases, with 15 bases between. The CDR3 DNA sequence: TGTGCCTGGGTAACGTTGGGCTACGGCTACACCTTC. Its protein product is CAWVTLGYGYTF.

V gene TRBV11-2 combines with J gene TRBJ2-3, with 9 bases aligning to TRBD2. The CDR3 length is 15 residues. V lost 0 bases, J lost 3 bases, and 1 base stayed unmatched. In germline, CDR1 is SGHAT, CDR2 FQNNGV. DNA for the CDR3: TGTGCCAGCAGCTTAGAGCGGGGGGGAACAGATACGCAGTATTTT. Its translation: CASSLERGGTDTQYF.

The chain recombines TRBV7-2 with TRBJ1-5; D is unresolved. CDR1 and CDR2 from the germline V gene are SGHTA and FQGNSA. Deletions cut 4 bases from V and 4 bases from J, with 11 bases between. The CDR3 contains 14 residues. DNA for the CDR3: TGTGCCAGCAGCTCTGTCCCTTTAAATCAGCCCCAGCATTTT. Amino acids: CASSSVPLNQPQHF.

The J gene is TRBJ1-5, the V gene TRBV11-2; D perhaps matches TRBD1 (6 bases). Germline values: CDR1 SGHAT, CDR2 FQNNGV. The CDR3 runs to 20 residues. Trimming removed 0 bases at V and 1 base at J, with 22 bases between. The DNA of the CDR3 is TGTGCCAGCAGCTTAGACGATCCGCGGTCGGGACAAGCCAGCAATCAGCCCCAGCATTTT. Amino acids: CASSLDDPRSGQASNQPQHF.

This clone has a handful of counts. This chain links TRBV6-5 with TRBJ2-1, with TRBD2 matching 7 bases. The germline V gene encodes CDR1 MNHEY and CDR2 SVGAGI. The CDR3 has 14 residues. V shed 6 bases and J 15 bases; nucleotides not matched to a gene: 17. The CDR3 bases are TGTGCCAGCAGGGAGGGAGCGCCACGGACTAGACTGTTCTTC. It translates to CASREGAPRTRLFF.

The V call is TRBV2, the J call TRBJ1-2; 10 bases are a match to TRBD1. The germline gives CDR1 SNHLY, CDR2 FYNNEI. CDR3 length equals 12 residues. Unmatched junction bases numbered 2, after V lost 6 bases and J lost 7 bases. CDR3 in amino acids: CASRGDRGGYTF. The CDR3 region has the DNA TGTGCCAGCAGGGGGGACAGGGGTGGCTACACCTTC.

The chain combines TRBV25-1 with TRBJ1-2; 7 nucleotides align to TRBD1. J gave up 2 bases and V 6 bases, and 3 bases lay outside the gene matches. This CDR3 is 13 amino acids long. The germline V gene encodes CDR1 MGHDK and CDR2 SYGVNS. For the CDR3, the DNA is TGTGCCAGCAGGGCGGGACAGAACTATGGCTACACCTTC. As protein: CASRAGQNYGYTF.

The J gene is TRBJ1-2, the V gene TRBV16; D is undetermined. This CDR3 has 15 amino acids. Trimming shortened V by 4 bases and J by 4 bases, and 16 bases separated the two germline ends. CDR1 is KGHSY, CDR2 FQNENV, per germline. The CDR3 loop reads CASSRLKDHAYGYTF. CDR3 nucleotide sequence: TGTGCCAGCAGCCGTCTTAAGGATCACGCCTATGGCTACACCTTC.

This chain uses TRBV2 with TRBJ1-2, with 8 positions matching TRBD1. The CDR3 contains 15 residues. With V trimmed by 7 bases and J by 2 bases, 9 bases remained unmatched. Germline CDR1 reads SNHLY; CDR2 reads FYNNEI. CDR3 sequence: CASMGQEIINYGYTF. CDR3 sequence (DNA): TGTGCCAGCATGGGACAGGAGATCATAAACTATGGCTACACCTTC.

This sequence joins TRBV7-2 and TRBJ1-1; D perhaps matches TRBD1 (5 bases). Germline loops: CDR1 SGHTA, CDR2 FQGNSA. The CDR3 runs to 14 residues. V was shortened by 1 base and J by 3 bases, with 9 bases between the two germline ends. CDR3 protein: CASSLGGGDTEAFF. Written as DNA, the CDR3 is TGTGCCAGCAGCTTAGGTGGGGGGGACACTGAAGCTTTCTTT. The whole variable domain, remainder taken from reference TRBV7-2 and TRBJ1-1, is GAGVSQSPSNKVTEKGKDVELRCDPISGHTALYWYRQSLGQGLEFLIYFQGNSAPDKSGLPSDRFSAERTGGSVSTLTIQRTQQEDSAVYLCASSLGGGDTEAFFGQGTRLTVV.

This clone was picked up a small number of times. This chain joins TRBV19 and TRBJ2-6; D perhaps matches TRBD2 (5 bases). The CDR3 covers 15 residues. CDR1 LNHDA and CDR2 SQIVND come from the germline V gene (reference sequence). V dropped 5 bases and J dropped 1 base, with 9 bases sitting between them. Here the CDR3 DNA reads TGTGCCAGTAGTTTCCGCGGGTCTGGGGCCAACGTCCTGACTTTC. Amino acids: CASSFRGSGANVLTF.

V is TRBV4-3 and J is TRBJ1-2; D is uncertain. V was cut by 2 bases and J by 4 bases, with 11 bases left in between. The germline V gene encodes CDR1 LGHNA and CDR2 YSLEER. The CDR3 covers 14 residues. This chain's CDR3 is CASSQRVESYGYTF. CDR3 sequence (DNA): TGCGCCAGCAGCCAACGAGTAGAATCCTATGGCTACACCTTC.

This clone was picked up a small number of times. The chain joins TRBV29-1 to TRBJ1-1; D remains ambiguous. Germline CDR1 and CDR2: SQVTM and ANQGSEA. V was clipped by 4 bases and J by 0 bases, with 9 bases between them. The length of the CDR3 is 13 residues. This chain's CDR3 is CSVARTLNTEAFF. The CDR3 bases are TGCAGCGTTGCCCGGACTTTGAACACTGAAGCTTTCTTT.

This clone was recorded only once. The chain links TRBV5-1 to TRBJ2-7; D not certain. Germline V gene data show CDR1 as SGHRS and CDR2 as YFSETQ. The length of the CDR3 is 14 residues. V shed 0 bases and J shed 7 bases, with 14 bases lying between them. This CDR3 reads CASSLEGGALEQYF. The CDR3 DNA reads TGCGCCAGCAGCTTGGAGGGCGGAGCGTTGGAGCAGTACTTC.

V usage is TRBV29-1 and J usage is TRBJ2-7, with D possibly being TRBD1 (6 bases). The CDR3 is made up of 11 amino acids. Germline lookup yields CDR1 SQVTM and CDR2 ANQGSEA. The V gene lost 7 bases and the J gene lost 9 bases, with 16 bases spanning the gap. The CDR3: CSATHRAGQYF. In DNA form, the CDR3 reads TGCAGCGCTACCCACAGGGCTGGGCAGTACTTC.

The CDR3 nucleotides are TGTGCCAGCAGTTCAACAGGGGAACCCCAGCATTTT. This codes for CASSSTGEPQHF. The J gene is TRBJ1-5, the V gene TRBV11-2, with 7 bases fitting TRBD1. In germline, CDR1 is SGHAT, CDR2 FQNNGV. V shed 6 bases, J shed 10 bases, and the junction held 6 bases outside the gene matches. The CDR3 consists of 12 residues.

V and J are TRBV30 and TRBJ2-5; the D gene is possibly TRBD2 (5 bases). V was trimmed by 0 bases and J by 4 bases, leaving 15 bases between them. The CDR3 spans 15 residues. Germline CDR1 is GTSNPN and CDR2 is SVGIG (reference sequence). As DNA, the CDR3 is TGTGCCTGGAGTGTACGTCGGGGAGTCGCAGAGACCCAGTACTTC. It encodes CAWSVRRGVAETQYF.

J is TRBJ2-7 and V is TRBV7-2, with 9 bases aligning to TRBD2. In germline, CDR1 is SGHTA, CDR2 FQGNSA. Trimming cost V 5 bases and J 4 bases; bases outside gene matches: 6. The CDR3 is 14 residues long. As DNA, the CDR3 is TGTGCCAGCAGCCACCTAGCGGGAAAGTACGAGCAGTACTTC. Protein sequence: CASSHLAGKYEQYF.

This clone appeared once. V usage is TRBV7-2 and J usage is TRBJ2-3; the match to TRBD2 covers 8 bases. There are 16 residues in the CDR3. Germline V gene lookup returns CDR1 SGHTA and CDR2 FQGNSA. Trimming at V came to 1 base and at J to 5 bases, leaving 8 bases not matched to a gene. The CDR3 here is CASSLGSSGAQDTQYF. CDR3 DNA: TGTGCCAGCAGCTTAGGTAGTAGCGGGGCTCAAGATACGCAGTATTTT.

This chain's CDR3 is CASSGGDSSYEQYF. As DNA, the CDR3 is TGTGCCAGCAGTGGGGGGGACAGCAGCTACGAGCAGTACTTC. V is TRBV6-5 and J is TRBJ2-7; D is perhaps TRBD1 or TRBD2 (7 bases each). Germline-derived CDR1 and CDR2 are MNHEY and SVGAGI. Trimming cost V 5 bases and J 3 bases, with 14 bases left between them. The CDR3 sequence is 14 residues long.

The J gene is TRBJ1-2, the V gene TRBV29-1; D remains unclear. Per germline, CDR1 SQVTM and CDR2 ANQGSEA. Trimming stripped 3 bases from V and 8 bases from J, with 10 bases between. This CDR3 spans 11 amino acids. The CDR3 protein is CSVDGESGYTF. CDR3 in DNA: TGCAGCGTTGATGGGGAGAGCGGCTACACCTTC.

The chain uses TRBV15 and TRBJ2-3; D call uncertain. V lost 4 bases and J 4 bases, leaving 9 bases between the germline ends. Germline-derived CDR1 and CDR2 are LNHNV and YYDKDF (reference sequence). CDR3 size: 13 residues. The chain's CDR3 is CATSNQVSDTQYF. The CDR3 DNA reads TGTGCCACCAGCAATCAGGTTTCAGATACGCAGTATTTT.